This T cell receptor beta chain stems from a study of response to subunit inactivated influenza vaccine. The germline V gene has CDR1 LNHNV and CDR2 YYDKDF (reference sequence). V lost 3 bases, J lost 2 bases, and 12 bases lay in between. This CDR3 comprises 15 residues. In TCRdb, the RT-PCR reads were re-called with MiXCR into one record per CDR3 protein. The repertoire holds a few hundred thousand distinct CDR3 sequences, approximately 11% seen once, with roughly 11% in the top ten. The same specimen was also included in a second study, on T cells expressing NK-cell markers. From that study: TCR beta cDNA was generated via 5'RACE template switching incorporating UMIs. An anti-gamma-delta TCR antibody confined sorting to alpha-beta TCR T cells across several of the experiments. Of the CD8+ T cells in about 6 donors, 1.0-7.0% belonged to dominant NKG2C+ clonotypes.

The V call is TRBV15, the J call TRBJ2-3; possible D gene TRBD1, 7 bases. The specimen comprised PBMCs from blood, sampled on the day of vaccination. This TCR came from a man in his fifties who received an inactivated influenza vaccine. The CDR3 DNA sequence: TGTGCCACCAGCAGGGCGGGACAGCCCACAGATACGCAGTATTTT. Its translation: CATSRAGQPTDTQYF.